These 18 T cell receptor beta chains were all obtained from the same sample, sequenced in a study of T cells after yellow fever vaccination. TCRdb re-called the 5' RACE reads through MiXCR, storing one row per CDR3 protein. The sample has 450,000 to 550,000 distinct CDR3 sequences, roughly 21% seen once; the top ten hold around an eighth. Sequencing was performed on PBMCs, taken 15 days after the yellow fever booster vaccination. The origin of the receptors is a man aged 25 to 40 who received the YFV17D yellow fever vaccine.

The J gene is TRBJ2-5, the V gene TRBV12-3 or TRBV12-4; D could derive from TRBD1 or TRBD2 (5 bases each). Deletions cut 5 bases from V and 2 bases from J, with 15 bases between. The CDR3 is 15 amino acids. The CDR3, as DNA: TGTGCCAGCAGTCCCGGGACCAACTTTCAAGAGACCCAGTACTTC. Translating it yields CASSPGTNFQETQYF.

This clonotype has just a few counts. V and J are TRBV5-4 and TRBJ1-1; D is unresolved. Germline V gene sequence: CDR1 SGHNT, CDR2 YYREEE (reference sequence). Trimming shortened V by 3 bases and J by 7 bases, and 19 bases separated the two germline ends. The CDR3 is 15 residues long. The CDR3 is CASSSPGRSAGEAFF. The CDR3 DNA is TGTGCCAGCAGCTCCCCCGGCCGCTCAGCGGGTGAAGCTTTCTTT.

The V and J genes are TRBV11-1 and TRBJ2-6; a weak D match, TRBD2 (5 bases). The CDR3 length is 18 residues. CDR1 is SGHAT and CDR2 is FQDESV in the germline V gene (reference sequence). The V end was cut by 2 bases, the J end by 0 bases, with 14 bases between. The CDR3 DNA sequence: TGTGCCAGCAGCTTAACGGTTTCGGGAAACTCTGGGGCCAACGTCCTGACTTTC. This codes for CASSLTVSGNSGANVLTF.

This clonotype was seen more than once but under ten times. The chain links TRBV28 to TRBJ2-3; 12 nucleotides match TRBD2. From germline, CDR1 is MDHEN and CDR2 SYDVKM. The ends lost 5 bases at V and 6 bases at J; junction bases unmatched: 12. The CDR3 totals 17 residues. CDR3: CASSTPALAGGGDTQYF. In DNA form, the CDR3 reads TGTGCCAGCAGTACCCCGGCACTAGCGGGAGGCGGTGATACGCAGTATTTT.

The chain carries TRBV7-2 and TRBJ2-4; TRBD2 aligns across 10 bases. Germline V CDR1 and CDR2: SGHTA, FQGNSA. The CDR3 loop spans 18 amino acids. Trimming removed 0 bases from V and 2 bases from J; junction bases left unmatched: 7. CDR3 residues: CASSLALAGGMTKNIQYF. As DNA, the CDR3 is TGTGCCAGCAGCTTAGCGTTAGCGGGAGGCATGACCAAAAACATTCAGTACTTC.

The gene calls are TRBV29-1 and TRBJ1-1, with a weak D call TRBD1 (5 bases). From germline, CDR1 is SQVTM and CDR2 ANQGSEA. This CDR3 region has 14 residues. V was clipped by 3 bases and J by 3 bases, with 14 bases between them. CDR3 sequence reads: CSVDRAGRDTEAFF. As DNA, the CDR3 is TGCAGCGTTGACCGGGCAGGGAGGGACACTGAAGCTTTCTTT.

This chain uses TRBV27 with TRBJ2-3; D remains ambiguous. CDR1 and CDR2 (germline): MNHEY, SMNVEV (reference sequence). The ends were cut back, 4 bases at V and 0 bases at J, with 11 bases in the middle. The CDR3 has 15 residues. CDR3 coding DNA: TGTGCCAGCAGTTCTTTGTTACCTAGCACAGATACGCAGTATTTT. It encodes CASSSLLPSTDTQYF.

In its sample, this clonotype was seen a few times. The rearrangement uses TRBV21-1 and TRBJ2-5; the D call of TRBD1 is as the table states it, not checked on the DNA. TRBV21-1 is a pseudogene locus. This CDR3 spans 15 amino acids. DNA for the CDR3: TGTGCCAGCAGCAGAGGTTCCCGTAAAAAAGAGACCCAGTACTTC. Encoded protein: CASSRGSRKKETQYF.

V and J are TRBV5-6 and TRBJ2-1; D tentatively fits TRBD1 or TRBD2 (5 bases each). Trimming pared 3 bases from V and 2 bases from J, leaving 12 bases between. Per the germline V gene, CDR1 is SGHDT and CDR2 is YYEEEE. The CDR3 covers 15 residues. This CDR3 is CASSSGPRTYNEQFF. CDR3 nucleotide sequence: TGTGCCAGCAGCTCGGGACCCCGAACCTACAATGAGCAGTTCTTC. Looking up the rest from reference TRBV5-6 and TRBJ2-1 gives the full variable domain: DAGVTQSPTHLIKTRGQQVTLRCSPKSGHDTVSWYQQALGQGPQFIFQYYEEEERQRGNFPDRFSGHQFPNYSSELNVNALLLGDSALYLCASSSGPRTYNEQFFGPGTRLTVL.

The rearrangement uses TRBV18 and TRBJ2-5, with 10 nucleotides matching TRBD2. The CDR3 length is 15 residues. The germline CDR1 and CDR2 sequences are KGHSH and LQKENI. Trimming removed 3 bases from V and 5 bases from J; junction bases left unmatched: 6. CDR3 residues: CASSPRLAGVETQYF. The DNA for the CDR3 is TGTGCCAGCTCACCTCGGCTAGCGGGAGTCGAGACCCAGTACTTC.

The V and J genes are TRBV20-1 and TRBJ2-2; weak D call: TRBD1 (6 bases). Trimming cost V 5 bases and J 0 bases, with 16 bases left between them. CDR1 is DFQATT, CDR2 SNEGSKA, per germline (reference sequence). The CDR3 covers 16 residues. The CDR3 protein is CSAPGTSGANTGELFF. CDR3 nucleotide sequence: TGCAGTGCTCCGGGGACATCCGGCGCGAACACCGGGGAGCTGTTTTTT.

The V and J genes are TRBV25-1 and TRBJ1-2; D is undetermined. Germline assignment: CDR1 MGHDK and CDR2 SYGVNS. Deletions cut 1 base from V and 6 bases from J, with 18 bases between. The CDR3 covers 16 residues. The CDR3: CASSEFTGRAGNGYTF. In DNA form, the CDR3 reads TGTGCCAGCAGTGAATTTACCGGTCGAGCGGGGAATGGCTACACCTTC.

This clonotype has just a few counts. The CDR3 sequence: CSARRGEKNEQYF. The CDR3 region has the DNA TGCAGCGCCAGACGGGGGGAAAAGAACGAGCAGTACTTC. The rearrangement links TRBV29-1 to TRBJ2-7; TRBD2 matches 7 bases. V dropped 7 bases and J dropped 5; count of bases not matched to a gene: 11. The V gene's germline CDR1 is SQVTM and CDR2 ANQGSEA. This CDR3 is 13 amino acids long.

This clonotype appeared a few times. This chain uses TRBV20-1 with TRBJ2-7, with TRBD2 matching over 12 bases. The CDR3 contains 17 residues. J gave up 1 base and V 2 bases, and 9 bases lay outside the gene matches. Germline assignment: CDR1 DFQATT and CDR2 SNEGSKA (reference sequence). The CDR3 DNA reads TGCAGTGCTAGAACGGGACTAGCGGGCGCCCCATCCTACGAGCAGTACTTC. It yields the protein CSARTGLAGAPSYEQYF.

This clonotype turned up a few times. The CDR3 region has the DNA TGTGCCAGCAGCCAAGTCTATGGAGGTTCCTACGAGCAGTACTTC. This encodes CASSQVYGGSYEQYF. The chain uses TRBV3-1 and TRBJ2-7; a weak D match, TRBD2 (5 bases). The CDR3 is 15 residues long. Germline-derived CDR1 and CDR2 are LGHDT and YNNKEL (reference sequence). V lost 1 base to trimming and J lost 1 base, with 11 bases between them.

This clonotype was found a few times. This chain uses TRBV7-2 with TRBJ2-7, with 8 nucleotides matching TRBD1. Germline CDR1 SGHTA, CDR2 FQGNSA. V lost 9 bases, J lost 0 bases, and 4 bases stayed unmatched. The CDR3 is 13 residues long. The CDR3 sequence is CASGQGSSYEQYF. DNA for the CDR3: TGTGCCAGTGGACAGGGTAGCTCCTACGAGCAGTACTTC. The full variable domain, completed using reference TRBV7-2 and TRBJ2-7, is GAGVSQSPSNKVTEKGKDVELRCDPISGHTALYWYRQSLGQGLEFLIYFQGNSAPDKSGLPSDRFSAERTGGSVSTLTIQRTQQEDSAVYLCASGQGSSYEQYFGPGTRLTVT.

V and J are TRBV6-2 or TRBV6-3 and TRBJ2-3, with 9 positions matching TRBD2. Looked up from germline, CDR1 is MNHEY and CDR2 is SVGEGT. V lost 7 bases to trimming and J lost 4 bases; unmatched junction nucleotides: 9. This CDR3 region has 15 residues. CDR3 sequence: CASTRAGGRADTQYF. The CDR3 DNA is TGTGCCAGCACCAGAGCGGGAGGAAGAGCAGATACGCAGTATTTT.

This clonotype was seen more than once but under ten times. V is TRBV28 and J is TRBJ2-2; perhaps D is TRBD1 or TRBD2 (6 bases each). Germline V gene lookup returns CDR1 MDHEN and CDR2 SYDVKM. Trimming took off 6 bases at V and 7 bases at J, with 12 bases between the two ends. This CDR3 is 13 amino acids long. For the CDR3, the DNA is TGTGCCAGCAGAGTAGGGGGAGGCGGGGAGCTGTTTTTT. This encodes CASRVGGGGELFF.